One and the same sample provided the 29 T cell receptor beta chains below, sequenced in a study of OX40 agonist ivuxolimab in advanced cancers. Only in-frame clones appear in the TCRdb table, and some are missing; sequencing was by immunoSEQ multiplex PCR. The sample yields more than 85,000 clones, about 90% seen once. Source: CD4+ or CD8+ T cells sorted from blood, taken in a trial of the OX40 agonist ivuxolimab. The receptor source for this set is an adult with an advanced solid tumor such as melanoma, head and neck, liver or kidney cancer.

This chain connects TRBV7-6 to TRBJ2-6; 8 nucleotides agree with TRBD1. This CDR3 comprises 18 residues. In germline, CDR1 is SGHVS, CDR2 FNYEAQ. J was trimmed by 2 bases and V by 1 base; bases with no gene match: 7. The CDR3 DNA is TGTGCCAGCAGCTTAGAAGGGGCAGGGGGCGCTGGGGCCAACGTCCTGACTTTC. It yields the protein CASSLEGAGGAGANVLTF.

The V and J genes are TRBV29-1 and TRBJ1-1; 8 bases line up with TRBD1. V lost 8 bases and J lost 1; bases outside the gene matches: 6. The germline CDR1 and CDR2 sequences are SQVTM and ANQGSEA. The CDR3 extends over 13 amino acids. The CDR3: CSIKTGANTEAFF. CDR3 DNA sequence: TGCAGCATAAAGACAGGGGCGAACACTGAAGCTTTCTTT.

Remarks on this clone: The sample contains more than one DNA sequence encoding this CDR3. V and J are TRBV7-9 and TRBJ1-3, with D possibly TRBD1 on 5 matching bases. Germline V gene data show CDR1 as SEHNR and CDR2 as FQNEAQ (reference sequence). V was pared by 5 bases and J by 2 bases, with 7 bases between. The CDR3 is 13 amino acids. CDR3 nucleotide sequence: TGTGCCAGCAGCCCGGGGGCTGGAAACACCATATATTTT. Protein product: CASSPGAGNTIYF.

V gene TRBV30 combines with J gene TRBJ1-2; D unclear. Trimming took 0 bases from V and 7 from J, leaving 12 bases between them. This CDR3 contains 13 residues. The germline CDR1 and CDR2 sequences are GTSNPN and SVGIG (reference sequence). The CDR3 sequence: CAWSVLSSGGYTF. The CDR3 coding sequence is TGTGCCTGGAGTGTACTATCTTCGGGTGGCTACACCTTC. Using reference TRBV30 and TRBJ1-2 for the parts outside the CDR3, the full variable domain is SQTIHQWPATLVQPVGSPLSLECTVEGTSNPNLYWYRQAAGRGLQLLFYSVGIGQISSEVPQNLSASRPQDRQFILSSKKLLLSDSGFYLCAWSVLSSGGYTFGSGTRLTVV.

The gene calls are TRBV27 and TRBJ2-4; D is tentatively TRBD1 or TRBD2 (5 bases each). Germline values: CDR1 MNHEY, CDR2 SMNVEV (reference sequence). Between the trimmed V and J ends, which lost 5 bases and 4 bases, there was a span of 21 bases. The CDR3 runs to 17 residues. CDR3 bases: TGTGCCAGCAGTATCCAGGGCTGGAGGTACCTGAAAAACATTCAGTACTTC. It encodes CASSIQGWRYLKNIQYF.

The chain couples TRBV6-5 to TRBJ2-1; TRBD2 matches 10 bases. This CDR3 is 15 amino acids long. Germline values: CDR1 MNHEY, CDR2 SVGAGI. The trim removed 6 bases at V and 4 bases at J, leaving 6 bases unmatched. CDR3 nucleotide sequence: TGTGCCAGCAGCTCCGGGACTAGCGCTTACAATGAGCAGTTCTTC. This sequence encodes CASSSGTSAYNEQFF.

This CDR3 reads CASSSGTASGEQYF. The CDR3 coding sequence is TGTGCCAGCAGCTCCGGGACAGCGTCGGGCGAGCAGTACTTC. The rearrangement uses TRBV7-3 and TRBJ2-7; 7 nucleotides match TRBD1. Germline V lookup: CDR1 SGHTA, CDR2 FQGTGA. Trimming removed 4 bases from V and 6 bases from J; junction bases left unmatched: 9. The CDR3 totals 14 residues.

This chain connects TRBV4-1 to TRBJ2-1; D remains unclear. Per germline, CDR1 MGHRA and CDR2 YSYEKL. V lost 4 bases to trimming and J lost 2 bases, with 15 bases between them. CDR3 length equals 16 residues. The CDR3 sequence: CASSPHGLRTYNEQFF. The CDR3 DNA is TGCGCCAGCAGCCCTCATGGTCTCAGGACCTACAATGAGCAGTTCTTC.

J is TRBJ2-7 and V is TRBV28; D gene unclear. CDR3 size: 15 residues. Trimming pared 1 base from V and 5 bases from J, leaving 15 bases between. Looked up from germline, CDR1 is MDHEN and CDR2 is SYDVKM. The CDR3 DNA follows: TGTGCCAGCAGTTTATTCCTCGCCTCGTCTCACGAGCAGTACTTC. It codes for CASSLFLASSHEQYF.

This clone came up once. The genes are TRBV6-5 and TRBJ1-5; D unresolved. The V end was cut by 3 bases, the J end by 3 bases, with 9 bases between. Germline CDR1 is MNHEY and CDR2 is SVGAGI. This CDR3 region has 14 residues. DNA for the CDR3: TGTGCCAGCAGTTATAGACGGAACAATCAGCCCCAGCATTTT. It codes for CASSYRRNNQPQHF.

V and J are TRBV11-3 and TRBJ2-7, with TRBD1 matching over 7 bases. CDR3 size: 13 residues. Trimming removed 5 bases from V and 3 bases from J; junction bases left unmatched: 4. Germline CDR1 is SGHNT and CDR2 is YENEEA. CDR3 bases: TGTGCCAGCAGCAGCTGGGACAGCTACGAGCAGTACTTC. It encodes CASSSWDSYEQYF.

The chain links TRBV2 to TRBJ2-7; 12 bases map to TRBD1. From germline, CDR1 is SNHLY and CDR2 FYNNEI. The J segment lost 9 bases and the V segment lost 6 bases, leaving 9 bases of the junction unmatched. The CDR3 is 14 amino acids. The CDR3 DNA follows: TGTGCCAGCAGGGGACAGGGGGCAACTACGATGCAGTACTTC. Protein: CASRGQGATTMQYF.

The genes are TRBV28 and TRBJ2-2, with 8 bases aligning to TRBD1. V dropped 6 bases and J dropped 6; count of bases not matched to a gene: 18. Germline values: CDR1 MDHEN, CDR2 SYDVKM. This CDR3 region has 18 residues. The CDR3 is CASRVGEWTGQGAGELFF. DNA for the CDR3: TGTGCCAGCAGAGTCGGAGAATGGACAGGGCAAGGGGCCGGGGAGCTGTTTTTT.

This clone was found a few times. The chain is built from TRBV5-1 and TRBJ1-2; no clear D. V lost 2 bases and J lost 4, with 3 bases in between. The CDR3 is made up of 11 amino acids. Germline V lookup: CDR1 SGHRS, CDR2 YFSETQ. The CDR3 coding sequence is TGCGCCAGCAGCTTAAGCTATGGCTACACCTTC. Translated, it gives CASSLSYGYTF.

Only one count was recorded for this clone. The V and J genes are TRBV5-4 and TRBJ2-5; D gene uncertain. CDR3 size: 13 residues. Germline V CDR1 and CDR2: SGHNT, YYREEE (reference sequence). The V gene lost 0 bases and the J gene lost 1 base, with 4 bases spanning the gap. CDR3 sequence reads: CASSLGSQETQYF. The CDR3 bases are TGTGCCAGCAGCTTGGGCAGCCAAGAGACCCAGTACTTC.

The chain has TRBV10-2 and TRBJ2-5; D is ambiguous. This CDR3 is 14 amino acids long. The germline gives CDR1 WSHSY, CDR2 SAAADI. V shed 8 bases and J shed 1 base, with 14 bases lying between them. The CDR3 DNA follows: TGCGCCAGCGGACCGACAAGGACCCAAGAGACCCAGTACTTC. Residues: CASGPTRTQETQYF.

This clone was detected many times. The chain has TRBV7-9 and TRBJ2-7, with a possible D match to TRBD2 (6 bases). Trimming took off 4 bases at V and 3 bases at J, with 16 bases between the two ends. CDR3 length equals 15 residues. Germline CDR1 and CDR2: SEHNR and FQNEAQ (reference sequence). CDR3 sequence: CASSSGGPGRYEQYF. Written as DNA, the CDR3 is TGTGCCAGCAGCTCAGGAGGGCCAGGGCGCTACGAGCAGTACTTC.

The genes are TRBV11-2 and TRBJ2-7; the D call may be TRBD1 or TRBD2 (5 bases each). The germline V gene encodes CDR1 SGHAT and CDR2 FQNNGV. This CDR3 is 14 amino acids long. The V end lost 2 bases, the J end lost 2 bases, and 10 bases lay between the germline ends. CDR3 sequence: CASSLNRGPYEQYF. The DNA for the CDR3 is TGTGCCAGCAGCTTAAATCGGGGCCCCTACGAGCAGTACTTC. The complete variable domain, with remaining parts taken from reference TRBV11-2 and TRBJ2-7, reads EAGVAQSPRYKIIEKRQSVAFWCNPISGHATLYWYQQILGQGPKLLIQFQNNGVVDDSQLPKDRFSAERLKGVDSTLKIQPAKLEDSAVYLCASSLNRGPYEQYFGPGTRLTVT.

The chain carries TRBV28 and TRBJ2-3, with no clear D. The CDR3 sequence is 12 residues long. V was cut by 4 bases and J by 6 bases, with 8 bases left in between. CDR1 MDHEN and CDR2 SYDVKM come from the germline V gene. Written as DNA, the CDR3 is TGTGCCAGCAGTTCCCCATGGGATACGCAGTATTTT. Its translation is CASSSPWDTQYF.

The chain employs TRBV19 and TRBJ1-2; 7 positions match TRBD1. Germline CDR1 LNHDA, CDR2 SQIVND (reference sequence). This CDR3 has 16 amino acids. The V gene end was trimmed by 7 bases and the J gene end by 4 bases; junction bases not matched to a gene: 15. CDR3 residues: CASNPGTAYRSYGYTF. DNA of the CDR3: TGTGCCAGTAACCCCGGGACAGCATACCGAAGCTATGGCTACACCTTC.

V is TRBV27 and J is TRBJ2-3, with 7 bases identical to TRBD2. This CDR3 contains 15 residues. Germline V gene data show CDR1 as MNHEY and CDR2 as SMNVEV (reference sequence). The V segment lost 9 bases and the J segment 0 bases; nucleotides outside the gene matches: 9. DNA of the CDR3: TGTGCCAGTAGCCTTGGGGGACTAAGCACAGATACGCAGTATTTT. Encoded protein: CASSLGGLSTDTQYF.

In regard to this clone: The same CDR3 is also encoded by other DNA sequences in this sample. CDR3 region: CASSPGLLTEAFF. The CDR3 DNA reads TGTGCCAGCAGTCCCGGGCTGCTCACTGAAGCTTTCTTT. This rearrangement joins TRBV27 to TRBJ1-1; the D is unclear. The CDR3 is made up of 13 amino acids. Germline CDR1 MNHEY, CDR2 SMNVEV (reference sequence). V lost 5 bases and J 4 bases, leaving 11 bases between the germline ends.

The chain uses TRBV19 and TRBJ2-7, with 7 bases fitting TRBD2. Germline assignment: CDR1 LNHDA and CDR2 SQIVND (reference sequence). The V gene end was trimmed by 5 bases and the J gene end by 4 bases; junction bases not matched to a gene: 8. The CDR3 loop spans 14 amino acids. The CDR3 nucleotides read TGTGCCAGTAGTGCCCGGACTAGGAGTTACGAGCAGTACTTC. It yields the protein CASSARTRSYEQYF.

J is TRBJ2-7 and V is TRBV5-1, with 11 bases lining up with TRBD2. The CDR3 extends over 15 amino acids. The V gene end was trimmed by 5 bases and the J gene end by 3 bases; junction bases not matched to a gene: 7. Germline lookup yields CDR1 SGHRS and CDR2 YFSETQ. CDR3 coding DNA: TGCGCCAGCAGTCAGCCGGGACTAGCGGACTACGAGCAGTACTTC. It specifies CASSQPGLADYEQYF. Looking up the rest from reference TRBV5-1 and TRBJ2-7 gives the full variable domain: KAGVTQTPRYLIKTRGQQVTLSCSPISGHRSVSWYQQTPGQGLQFLFEYFSETQRNKGNFPGRFSGRQFSNSRSEMNVSTLELGDSALYLCASSQPGLADYEQYFGPGTRLTVT.

As DNA, the CDR3 is TGTGCCAGCAGCTTAGATTCGGGCTACGAGCAGTACTTC. Protein sequence: CASSLDSGYEQYF. The chain couples TRBV11-2 to TRBJ2-7; D remains unclear. CDR3 length: 13 amino acids. V shed 0 bases and J shed 3 bases, with 6 bases lying between them. Germline CDR1 reads SGHAT; CDR2 reads FQNNGV. Based on the CDR3 plus reference TRBV11-2 and TRBJ2-7, the full variable domain is EAGVAQSPRYKIIEKRQSVAFWCNPISGHATLYWYQQILGQGPKLLIQFQNNGVVDDSQLPKDRFSAERLKGVDSTLKIQPAKLEDSAVYLCASSLDSGYEQYFGPGTRLTVT.

This chain links TRBV10-1 with TRBJ1-2; a weak D match, TRBD1 (5 bases). This CDR3 has 13 residues. Germline CDR1 is WNHNN and CDR2 is SYGVQD (reference sequence). V dropped 5 bases and J dropped 4 bases, with 11 bases sitting between them. The CDR3 reads CASSPGLGYGYTF. Here the CDR3 DNA reads TGCGCCAGCAGTCCGGGACTGGGCTATGGCTACACCTTC.

The V call is TRBV30, the J call TRBJ2-3; 9 bases match TRBD2. The CDR3 extends over 14 amino acids. J gave up 4 bases and V 5 bases, and 7 bases lay outside the gene matches. CDR1 is GTSNPN and CDR2 is SVGIG in the germline V gene (reference sequence). The CDR3 reads CAWSGGRAPDTQYF. The DNA for the CDR3 is TGTGCCTGGTCTGGCGGGAGGGCTCCAGATACGCAGTATTTT. Full variable domain (remainder filled in from reference TRBV30 and TRBJ2-3): SQTIHQWPATLVQPVGSPLSLECTVEGTSNPNLYWYRQAAGRGLQLLFYSVGIGQISSEVPQNLSASRPQDRQFILSSKKLLLSDSGFYLCAWSGGRAPDTQYFGPGTRLTVL.

This chain joins TRBV28 and TRBJ2-1, with 14 positions matching TRBD2. The CDR3 sequence is 17 residues long. Losses at the gene ends were 7 bases for V and 5 bases for J; bases not matched to a gene: 10. Germline CDR1 and CDR2: MDHEN and SYDVKM. DNA of the CDR3: TGTGCCAGCATTTATTCGACTAGCGGGAGGGATCACAATGAGCAGTTCTTC. The encoded protein is CASIYSTSGRDHNEQFF.

The V and J genes are TRBV5-4 and TRBJ2-4; TRBD1 agrees at 7 bases. The ends lost 4 bases at V and 7 bases at J; junction bases unmatched: 8. Germline V gene data show CDR1 as SGHNT and CDR2 as YYREEE (reference sequence). The CDR3 has 14 residues. CDR3 loop: CASSLGQERNIQYF. CDR3 nucleotides: TGTGCCAGCAGCCTCGGACAGGAGAGGAACATTCAGTACTTC.